This T cell receptor beta chain appears in the sequencing data of a study of molecular identifiers for immune sequencing clone quantification. Concerning this clonotype: This may come from a read error, since a much larger clone is one base off.

The CDR3 consists of 13 residues. V was pared by 5 bases and J by 4 bases, with 4 bases of the junction left unmatched. Germline-derived CDR1 and CDR2 are SQVTM and ANQGSEA. One entry per CDR3 protein, called by TCRdb with MiXCR from the PCR reads. The sample contains approximately 10,000 distinct CDR3 sequences, 14% of which appear only once. The sequence derives from a human donor in good health. Some libraries in this study had Jurkat cell RNA spiked in. The sequenced sample consisted of naive CD8+ T cells from blood, with Jurkat cell RNA spiked in. As for subset: FACS-sorted CD8+CD4-CCR7+CD45RA+ naive T cells. The chain links TRBV29-1 to TRBJ2-2; 7 bases are a match to TRBD1. CDR3 residues: CSVSNRGTGELFF. CDR3 DNA: TGCAGCGTTTCTAACAGGGGCACCGGGGAGCTGTTTTTT.